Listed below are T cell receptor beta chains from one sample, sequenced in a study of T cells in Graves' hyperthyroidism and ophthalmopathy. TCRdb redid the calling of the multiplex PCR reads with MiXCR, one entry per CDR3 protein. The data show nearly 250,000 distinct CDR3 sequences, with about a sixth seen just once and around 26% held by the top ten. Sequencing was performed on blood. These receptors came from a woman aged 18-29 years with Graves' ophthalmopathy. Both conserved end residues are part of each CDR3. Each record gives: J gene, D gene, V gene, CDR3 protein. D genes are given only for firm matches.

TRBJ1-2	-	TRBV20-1	CSARPGVNYGYTF
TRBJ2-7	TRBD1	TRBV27	CASSWASTGAFQYEQYF
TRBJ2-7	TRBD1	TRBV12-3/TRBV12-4	CASSLGTGGRQGYYEQYF
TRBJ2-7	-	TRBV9	CASSAGTLFYEQYF
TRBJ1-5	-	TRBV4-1	CASSQGEGRGVQPQHF
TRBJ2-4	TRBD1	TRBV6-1	CASRPGGAAKNIQYF
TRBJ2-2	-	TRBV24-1	CATSDLTGTHNTGELFF
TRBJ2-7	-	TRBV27	CASKYSGSRTYEQYF
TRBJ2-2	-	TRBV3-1	CASSHPPGRGTEELFF
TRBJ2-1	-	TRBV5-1	CASVSLEKGNNEQFF